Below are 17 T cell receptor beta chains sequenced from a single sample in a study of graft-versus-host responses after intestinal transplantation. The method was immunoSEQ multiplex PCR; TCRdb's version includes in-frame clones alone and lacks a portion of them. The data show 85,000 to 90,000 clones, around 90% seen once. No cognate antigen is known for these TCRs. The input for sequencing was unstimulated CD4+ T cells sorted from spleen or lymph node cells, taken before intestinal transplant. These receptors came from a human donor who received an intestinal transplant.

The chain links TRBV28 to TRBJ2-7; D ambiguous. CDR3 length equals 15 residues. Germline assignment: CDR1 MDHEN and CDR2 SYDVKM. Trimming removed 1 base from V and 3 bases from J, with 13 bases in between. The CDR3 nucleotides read TGTGCCAGCAGTTTATTGTCAGACATCCGCTACGAGCAGTACTTC. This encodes CASSLLSDIRYEQYF. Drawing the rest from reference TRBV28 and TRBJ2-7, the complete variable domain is DVKVTQSSRYLVKRTGEKVFLECVQDMDHENMFWYRQDPGLGLRLIYFSYDVKMKEKGDIPEGYSVSREKKERFSLILESASTNQTSMYLCASSLLSDIRYEQYFGPGTRLTVT.

The CDR3, as DNA: TGTGCCAGCAGCGTATTGGAGGGAGGGCCGGGAGATACGCAGTATTTT. Its protein product is CASSVLEGGPGDTQYF. The chain recombines TRBV9 with TRBJ2-3, with TRBD2 matching 7 bases. V was pared by 1 base and J by 5 bases, with 10 bases of the junction left unmatched. CDR1 is SGDLS, CDR2 YYNGEE, per germline. The CDR3 spans 16 residues.

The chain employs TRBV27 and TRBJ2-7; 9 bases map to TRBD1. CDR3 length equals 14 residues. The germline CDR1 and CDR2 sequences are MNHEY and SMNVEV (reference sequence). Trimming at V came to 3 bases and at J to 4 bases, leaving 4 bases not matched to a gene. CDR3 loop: CASSFDRGGYEQYF. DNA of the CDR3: TGTGCCAGCAGTTTCGACAGGGGGGGTTACGAGCAGTACTTC.

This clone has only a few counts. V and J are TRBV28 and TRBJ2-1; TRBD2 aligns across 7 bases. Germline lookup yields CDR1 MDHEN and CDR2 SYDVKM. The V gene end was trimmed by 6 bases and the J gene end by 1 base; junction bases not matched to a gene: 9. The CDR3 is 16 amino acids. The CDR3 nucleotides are TGTGCCAGCAGGGACATTGGGAGGGGATCCTACAATGAGCAGTTCTTC. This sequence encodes CASRDIGRGSYNEQFF.

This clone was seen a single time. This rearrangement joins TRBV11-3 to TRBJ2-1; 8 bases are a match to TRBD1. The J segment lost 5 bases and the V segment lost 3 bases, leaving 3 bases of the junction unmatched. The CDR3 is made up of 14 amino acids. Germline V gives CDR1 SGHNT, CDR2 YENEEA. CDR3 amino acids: CASSLGQANNEQFF. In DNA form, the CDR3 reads TGTGCCAGCAGCTTGGGACAGGCCAACAATGAGCAGTTCTTC.

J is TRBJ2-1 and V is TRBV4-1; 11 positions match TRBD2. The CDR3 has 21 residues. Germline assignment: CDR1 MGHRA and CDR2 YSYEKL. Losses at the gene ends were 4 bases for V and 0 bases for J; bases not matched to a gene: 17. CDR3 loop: CASSLLGVGTSGPVSYNEQFF. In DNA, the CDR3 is TGCGCCAGCAGCCTCCTGGGGGTAGGGACTAGCGGCCCCGTCTCCTACAATGAGCAGTTCTTC.

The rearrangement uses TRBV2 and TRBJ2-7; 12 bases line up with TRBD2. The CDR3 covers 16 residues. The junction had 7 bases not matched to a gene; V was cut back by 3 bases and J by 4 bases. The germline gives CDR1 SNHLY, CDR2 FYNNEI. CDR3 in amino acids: CASSEGLAGILYEQYF. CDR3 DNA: TGTGCCAGCAGTGAGGGACTAGCGGGCATCCTGTACGAGCAGTACTTC.

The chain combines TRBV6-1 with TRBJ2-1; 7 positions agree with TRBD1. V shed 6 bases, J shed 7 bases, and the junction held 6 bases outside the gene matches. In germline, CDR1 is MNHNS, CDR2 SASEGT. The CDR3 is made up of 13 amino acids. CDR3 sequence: CASRKQQGNEQFF. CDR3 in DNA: TGTGCCAGCAGAAAACAACAGGGGAATGAGCAGTTCTTC.

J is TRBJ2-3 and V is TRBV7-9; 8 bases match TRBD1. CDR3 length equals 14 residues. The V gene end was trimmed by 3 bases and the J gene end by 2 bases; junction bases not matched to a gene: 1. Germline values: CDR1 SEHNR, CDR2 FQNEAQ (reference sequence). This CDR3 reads CASSLTGVTDTQYF. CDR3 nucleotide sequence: TGTGCCAGCAGCTTGACAGGGGTCACAGATACGCAGTATTTT.

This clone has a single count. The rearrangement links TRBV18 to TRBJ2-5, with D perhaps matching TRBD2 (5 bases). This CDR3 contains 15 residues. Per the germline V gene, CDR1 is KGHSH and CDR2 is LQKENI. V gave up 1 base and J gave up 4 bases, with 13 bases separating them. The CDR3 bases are TGTGCCAGCTCACCACGTCCCGGGGTCCCAGAGACCCAGTACTTC. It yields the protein CASSPRPGVPETQYF.

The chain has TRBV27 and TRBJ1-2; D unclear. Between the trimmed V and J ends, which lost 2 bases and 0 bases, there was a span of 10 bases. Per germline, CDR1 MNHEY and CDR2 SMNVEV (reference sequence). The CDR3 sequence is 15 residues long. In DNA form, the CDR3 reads TGTGCCAGCAGTTTAACCGTGACAACTAACTATGGCTACACCTTC. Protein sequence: CASSLTVTTNYGYTF.

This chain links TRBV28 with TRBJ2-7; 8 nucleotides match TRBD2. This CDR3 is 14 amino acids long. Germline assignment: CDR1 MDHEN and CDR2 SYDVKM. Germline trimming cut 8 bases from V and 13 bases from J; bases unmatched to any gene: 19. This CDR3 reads CASYSVGREAQLYF. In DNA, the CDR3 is TGTGCCAGCTATTCTGTCGGGCGGGAGGCCCAATTATACTTC.

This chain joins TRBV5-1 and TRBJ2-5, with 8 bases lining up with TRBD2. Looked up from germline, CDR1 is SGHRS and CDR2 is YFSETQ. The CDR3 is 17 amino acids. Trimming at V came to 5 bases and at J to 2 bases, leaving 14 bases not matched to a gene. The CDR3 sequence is CASRFRLAGGRQETQYF. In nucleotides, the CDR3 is TGCGCCAGCAGGTTTAGGCTCGCGGGAGGTCGGCAAGAGACCCAGTACTTC.

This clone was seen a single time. CDR3 protein: CASSAKVGYTF. The DNA of the CDR3 is TGTGCCAGCAGCGCAAAAGTTGGCTACACCTTC. The chain uses TRBV13 and TRBJ1-2; D is ambiguous. The CDR3 consists of 11 residues. The germline CDR1 and CDR2 sequences are PRHDT and FYEKMQ (reference sequence). V was shortened by 5 bases and J by 7 bases, with 8 bases between the two germline ends.

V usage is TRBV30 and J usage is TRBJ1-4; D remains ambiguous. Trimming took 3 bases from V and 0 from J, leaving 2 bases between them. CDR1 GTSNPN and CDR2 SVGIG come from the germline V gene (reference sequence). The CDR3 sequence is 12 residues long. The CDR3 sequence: CAWRPTNEKLFF. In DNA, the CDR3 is TGTGCCTGGAGGCCAACTAATGAAAAACTGTTTTTT. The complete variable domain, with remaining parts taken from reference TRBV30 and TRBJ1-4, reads SQTIHQWPATLVQPVGSPLSLECTVEGTSNPNLYWYRQAAGRGLQLLFYSVGIGQISSEVPQNLSASRPQDRQFILSSKKLLLSDSGFYLCAWRPTNEKLFFGSGTQLSVL.

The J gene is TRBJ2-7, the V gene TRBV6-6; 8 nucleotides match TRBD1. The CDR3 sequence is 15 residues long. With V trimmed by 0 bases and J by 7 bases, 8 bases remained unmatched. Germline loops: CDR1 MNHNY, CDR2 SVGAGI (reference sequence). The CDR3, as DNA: TGTGCCAGCAGTTACTCGACAGGGGCCAGGTCTGAGCAGTACTTC. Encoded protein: CASSYSTGARSEQYF.

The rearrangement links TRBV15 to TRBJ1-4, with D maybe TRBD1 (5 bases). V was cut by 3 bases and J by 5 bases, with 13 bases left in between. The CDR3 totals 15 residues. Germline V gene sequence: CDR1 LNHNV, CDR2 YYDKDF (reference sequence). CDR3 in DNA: TGTGCCACCAGCAGTTCAGGGCGGTGGAATGAAAAACTGTTTTTT. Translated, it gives CATSSSGRWNEKLFF.